This T cell receptor (beta chain) was captured by sequencing in a study of technical replicates of blood from several donors. Using immunoSEQ multiplex PCR, the repertoire was profiled, and TCRdb retains in-frame clones only, with some absent. The sample contains roughly 80,000 clones, 96% of which appear only once. The specimen sequenced was T cells isolated from PBMCs. The sequence came from a human donor in good health.

CDR3 nucleotides: TGTGCCAGCAGTTTCGAGAGCACTCGAGAGACCCAGTACTTC. Its protein is CASSFESTRETQYF. The genes are TRBV28 and TRBJ2-5; D remains ambiguous. Germline CDR1 and CDR2: MDHEN and SYDVKM. The CDR3 spans 14 residues. Trimming removed 3 bases at V and 4 bases at J, with 12 bases between.